The subject of this entry is one T cell receptor beta chain. This specimen belongs to a study of blood T cell repertoires in COVID-19. For the study at large: PBMCs, B-cell-depleted T cells, or T cells provided the cDNA or gDNA that made up the material.

Germline values: CDR1 KGHDR, CDR2 SFDVKD. Trimming at V came to 2 bases and at J to 0 bases, leaving 14 bases not matched to a gene. The CDR3 spans 20 residues. Original methodology: Reference gene primer amplification gave nucleated cell count estimates. The repertoire was sequenced with immunoSEQ multiplex PCR; TCRdb's copy has only in-frame clones and lacks some. D and trimming were read from the DNA, whereas the V and J calls and clone size are those reported in that table. The table has some 340,000 clones, about four fifths seen once. Sequenced sample: peripheral blood. This clonotype originated in a man under 40 with active or convalescent COVID-19. The rearrangement links TRBV24-1 to TRBJ2-3; 9 bases are shared with TRBD2. The CDR3 DNA sequence: TGTGCCACCAGTGATTGGCGTTCGAGCGGGGGGTATGGTAGCACAGATACGCAGTATTTT. Its protein is CATSDWRSSGGYGSTDTQYF.